Below are 9 T cell receptor beta chains sequenced from a single sample in a study of blood T cell repertoires in COVID-19. Sequencing used immunoSEQ multiplex PCR; TCRdb keeps in-frame clones, though not all of them. Of around 200,000 clones in the sample, 83% are singletons; the top ten hold around 6.1%. The material sequenced was peripheral blood. Receptors were obtained from a woman in her thirties or forties with acute or convalescent COVID-19.

The chain employs TRBV5-4 and TRBJ2-1; maybe TRBD1 (5 bases). The CDR3 has 13 residues. The germline V gene encodes CDR1 SGHNT and CDR2 YYREEE (reference sequence). The ends were cut back, 3 bases at V and 6 bases at J, with 10 bases in the middle. CDR3 amino acids: CASSWQGPNEQFF. The CDR3 region has the DNA TGTGCCAGCAGCTGGCAGGGTCCCAATGAGCAGTTCTTC.

The V gene is TRBV10-3, the J gene TRBJ2-1; 8 nucleotides line up with TRBD1. Trimming took 6 bases from V and 5 from J; bases not matched to a gene: 9. The CDR3 consists of 15 residues. CDR1 and CDR2 (germline): ENHRY, SYGVKD. The CDR3 here is CAIRPAGTGHNEQFF. CDR3 bases: TGTGCCATCAGGCCCGCCGGGACAGGCCACAATGAGCAGTTCTTC.

This clone was seen only a few times. The chain links TRBV2 to TRBJ1-1; 8 bases are shared with TRBD1. Germline loops: CDR1 SNHLY, CDR2 FYNNEI. The CDR3 contains 14 residues. J gave up 0 bases and V 5 bases, and 2 bases lay outside the gene matches. CDR3 region: CASSSDRVNTEAFF. CDR3 in DNA: TGTGCCAGCAGTTCGGACAGGGTGAACACTGAAGCTTTCTTT.

CDR3 residues: CASSSGSSGRLDTQYF. The CDR3 nucleotides read TGTGCCAGCAGCTCGGGTTCTAGCGGAAGGTTAGATACGCAGTATTTT. The chain carries TRBV5-5 and TRBJ2-3; 7 bases align to TRBD2. The ends lost 3 bases at V and 5 bases at J; junction bases unmatched: 12. Germline V lookup: CDR1 SGHKS, CDR2 YYEKEE (reference sequence). This CDR3 region has 16 residues.

The chain couples TRBV7-2 to TRBJ2-2, with TRBD1 matching 7 bases. The CDR3 length is 14 residues. The V and J ends lost 0 bases and 7 bases, in that order; junction bases with no gene match: 2. Looked up from germline, CDR1 is SGHTA and CDR2 is FQGNSA. The CDR3 here is CASSLARDSGELFF. The CDR3 region has the DNA TGTGCCAGCAGCTTAGCCCGGGACAGCGGGGAGCTGTTTTTT.

This sequence joins TRBV5-1 and TRBJ1-4, with D tentatively TRBD1 (6 bases). The germline CDR1 and CDR2 sequences are SGHRS and YFSETQ. The CDR3 contains 14 residues. Trimming cost V 0 bases and J 8 bases, with 11 bases left between them. The CDR3 DNA is TGCGCCAGCAGCTTGGCACAGGGAAACGAAAAACTGTTTTTT. Its protein is CASSLAQGNEKLFF.

This sequence joins TRBV18 and TRBJ1-6; D is unclear. From germline, CDR1 is KGHSH and CDR2 LQKENI. The CDR3 length is 17 residues. V dropped 2 bases and J dropped 0 bases, with 11 bases sitting between them. Here the CDR3 reads CASSPVPSSSYNSPLHF. The CDR3, as DNA: TGTGCCAGCTCACCAGTCCCGTCTAGCTCCTATAATTCACCCCTCCACTTT.

The chain employs TRBV29-1 and TRBJ2-3, with D tentatively TRBD1 (5 bases). The germline gives CDR1 SQVTM, CDR2 ANQGSEA. V lost 4 bases, J lost 2 bases, and 13 bases lay in between. The CDR3 covers 14 residues. DNA for the CDR3: TGCAGCGTTGTTGGTGACAGACCCACAGATACGCAGTATTTT. The encoded protein is CSVVGDRPTDTQYF.

On this clone: Other nucleotide sequences from this sample produce the same CDR3. The J gene is TRBJ1-2, the V gene TRBV7-2; 7 bases map to TRBD1. Germline V CDR1 and CDR2: SGHTA, FQGNSA. V dropped 1 base and J dropped 7; count of bases not matched to a gene: 6. The CDR3 sequence is 14 residues long. This CDR3 reads CASSLGRDSGGYTF. In DNA, the CDR3 is TGTGCCAGCAGCTTAGGGCGGGACAGCGGTGGCTACACCTTC.